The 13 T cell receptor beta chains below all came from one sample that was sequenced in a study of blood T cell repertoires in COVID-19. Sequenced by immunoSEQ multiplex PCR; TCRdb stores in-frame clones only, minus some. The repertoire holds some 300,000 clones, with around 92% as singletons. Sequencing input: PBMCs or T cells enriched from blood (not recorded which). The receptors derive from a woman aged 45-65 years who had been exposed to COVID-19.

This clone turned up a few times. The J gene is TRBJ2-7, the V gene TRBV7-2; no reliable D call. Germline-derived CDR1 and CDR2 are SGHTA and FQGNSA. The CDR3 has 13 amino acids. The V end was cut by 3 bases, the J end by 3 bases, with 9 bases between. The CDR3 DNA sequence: TGTGCCAGCAGCTTGGAAGGAGACTACGAGCAGTACTTC. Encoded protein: CASSLEGDYEQYF.

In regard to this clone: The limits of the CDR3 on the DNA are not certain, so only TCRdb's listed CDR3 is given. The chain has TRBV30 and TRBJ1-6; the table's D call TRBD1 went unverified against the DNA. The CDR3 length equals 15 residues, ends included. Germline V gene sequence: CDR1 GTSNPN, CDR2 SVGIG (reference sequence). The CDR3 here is CAWFGPGLGNSPLHF.

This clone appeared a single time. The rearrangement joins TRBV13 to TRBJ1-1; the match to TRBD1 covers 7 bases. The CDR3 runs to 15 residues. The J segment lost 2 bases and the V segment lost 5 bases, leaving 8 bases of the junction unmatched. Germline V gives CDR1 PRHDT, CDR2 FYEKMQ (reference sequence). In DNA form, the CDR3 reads TGTGCCAGCAGCCCCCGCAGGGGGGAAAACACTGAAGCTTTCTTT. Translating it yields CASSPRRGENTEAFF.

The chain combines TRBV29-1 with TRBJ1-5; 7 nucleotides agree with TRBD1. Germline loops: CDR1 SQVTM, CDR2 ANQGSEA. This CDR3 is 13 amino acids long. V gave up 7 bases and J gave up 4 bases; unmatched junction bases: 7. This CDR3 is CSATTGSNQPQHF. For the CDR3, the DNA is TGCAGCGCTACGACAGGGTCTAATCAGCCCCAGCATTTT. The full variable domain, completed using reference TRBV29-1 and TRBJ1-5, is SAVISQKPSRDICQRGTSLTIQCQVDSQVTMMFWYRQQPGQSLTLIATANQGSEATYESGFVIDKFPISRPNLTFSTLTVSNMSPEDSSIYLCSATTGSNQPQHFGDGTRLSIL.

CDR3 residues: CASSYSLASGGVPEQYF. DNA of the CDR3: TGTGCCAGCAGTTACTCGTTGGCTAGCGGGGGTGTCCCCGAGCAGTACTTC. This chain joins TRBV6-2 or TRBV6-3 and TRBJ2-7, with 10 bases fitting TRBD2. J was trimmed by 6 bases and V by 0 bases; bases with no gene match: 11. Germline V lookup: CDR1 MNHEY, CDR2 SVGEGT. The CDR3 consists of 17 residues.

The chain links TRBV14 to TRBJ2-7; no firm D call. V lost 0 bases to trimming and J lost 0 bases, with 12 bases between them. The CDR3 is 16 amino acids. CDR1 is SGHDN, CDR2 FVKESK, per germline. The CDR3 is CASSQDRRIPSYEQYF. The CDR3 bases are TGTGCCAGCAGCCAAGATAGGCGGATACCCTCCTACGAGCAGTACTTC.

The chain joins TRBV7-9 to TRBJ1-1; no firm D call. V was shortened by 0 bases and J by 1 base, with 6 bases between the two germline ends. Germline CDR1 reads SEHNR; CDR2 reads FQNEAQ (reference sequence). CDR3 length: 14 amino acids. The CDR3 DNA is TGTGCCAGCAGCTTAGCTCCGGGGAACACTGAAGCTTTCTTT. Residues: CASSLAPGNTEAFF. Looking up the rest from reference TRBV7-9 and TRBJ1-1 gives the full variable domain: DTGVSQNPRHKITKRGQNVTFRCDPISEHNRLYWYRQTLGQGPEFLTYFQNEAQLEKSRLLSDRFSAERPKGSFSTLEIQRTEQGDSAMYLCASSLAPGNTEAFFGQGTRLTVV.

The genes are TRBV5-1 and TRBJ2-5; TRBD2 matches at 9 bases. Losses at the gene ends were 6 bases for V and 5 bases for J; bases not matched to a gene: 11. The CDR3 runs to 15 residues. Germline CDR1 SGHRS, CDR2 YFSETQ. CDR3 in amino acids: CASNPGLAPQETQYF. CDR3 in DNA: TGCGCCAGCAATCCGGGACTAGCTCCCCAGGAGACCCAGTACTTC.

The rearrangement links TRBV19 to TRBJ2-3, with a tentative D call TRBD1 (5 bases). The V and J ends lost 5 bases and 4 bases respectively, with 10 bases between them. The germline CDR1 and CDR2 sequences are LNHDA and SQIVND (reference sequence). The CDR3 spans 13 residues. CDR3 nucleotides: TGTGCCAGTAGTTCAGGGATGGCAGATACGCAGTATTTT. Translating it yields CASSSGMADTQYF.

The CDR3: CATSDGHFNSYNEQFF. For the CDR3, the DNA is TGTGCCACCAGTGATGGACACTTCAACTCCTACAATGAGCAGTTCTTC. V is TRBV24-1 and J is TRBJ2-1; the D gene is possibly TRBD1 (5 bases). Germline-derived CDR1 and CDR2 are KGHDR and SFDVKD. V was shortened by 3 bases and J by 0 bases, with 11 bases between the two germline ends. The length of the CDR3 is 16 residues.

The CDR3 DNA reads as TGTGCCAGCAGCCCCTTTGCCTATTCGGGACAGGGAGGAGATACGCAGTATTTT. Residues: CASSPFAYSGQGGDTQYF. The V gene is TRBV28, the J gene TRBJ2-3; 9 nucleotides match TRBD1. This CDR3 has 18 residues. CDR1 and CDR2 from the germline V gene are MDHEN and SYDVKM. V trimming: 6 bases; J trimming: 5 bases; junction bases outside the gene matches: 18.

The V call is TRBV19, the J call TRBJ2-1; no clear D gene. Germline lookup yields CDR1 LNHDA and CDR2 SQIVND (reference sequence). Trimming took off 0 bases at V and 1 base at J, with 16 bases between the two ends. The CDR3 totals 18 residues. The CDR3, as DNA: TGTGCCAGTAGTATAGATAATGAGGCCCCCCCGTCCTACAATGAGCAGTTCTTC. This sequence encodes CASSIDNEAPPSYNEQFF.

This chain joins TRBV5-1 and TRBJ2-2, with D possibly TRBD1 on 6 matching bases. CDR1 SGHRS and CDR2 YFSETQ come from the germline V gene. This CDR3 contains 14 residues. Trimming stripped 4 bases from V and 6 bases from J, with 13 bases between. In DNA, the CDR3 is TGCGCCAGCAGCGACTCCAGGGGACCCGGGGAGCTGTTTTTT. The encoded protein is CASSDSRGPGELFF.